What follows are 32 T cell receptor beta chains derived from one specimen sequenced in a study of STAT5B mutations in CD4+ large granular lymphocyte leukemia. Repertoires were generated with immunoSEQ multiplex PCR, while TCRdb's copy carries only in-frame clones and drops some. The sample includes about 26,000 clones, roughly three quarters of them seen just once. Sequenced material: CD4+ T cells from blood buffy coats. Receptor source: a human donor in good health.

The chain uses TRBV7-9 and TRBJ1-2, with unresolved D. The CDR3 length is 14 residues. The ends were cut back, 1 base at V and 7 bases at J, with 13 bases in the middle. CDR1 and CDR2 (germline): SEHNR, FQNEAQ (reference sequence). The CDR3 sequence: CASSLGRPLSGYTF. Here the CDR3 DNA reads TGTGCCAGCAGCTTAGGGAGGCCGCTCTCTGGCTACACCTTC.

This clone has a single count. The chain employs TRBV5-1 and TRBJ2-7, with D tentatively TRBD2 (5 bases). Germline assignment: CDR1 SGHRS and CDR2 YFSETQ. This CDR3 comprises 12 residues. V shed 0 bases and J shed 6 bases, with 7 bases lying between them. The CDR3 nucleotides read TGCGCCAGCAGCTTGGCGGGGTTCGAGCAGTACTTC. Protein: CASSLAGFEQYF.

This chain uses TRBV19 with TRBJ2-5, with 8 bases matching TRBD1. The CDR3 has 14 amino acids. From germline, CDR1 is LNHDA and CDR2 SQIVND (reference sequence). Losses at the gene ends were 3 bases for V and 5 bases for J; bases not matched to a gene: 5. The CDR3, as DNA: TGTGCCAGTAGTATCAGGGGGCTAGGGGAGACCCAGTACTTC. This sequence encodes CASSIRGLGETQYF.

The chain combines TRBV2 with TRBJ2-7; D gene unclear. With 8 bases removed from V and 3 bases from J, the gap between germline ends came to 8 bases. The CDR3 is 11 residues long. Germline V CDR1 and CDR2: SNHLY, FYNNEI. The chain's CDR3 is CASSFNYEQYV. The CDR3 region has the DNA TGTGCCAGCTCCTTCAACTACGAGCAGTACGTC.

The gene calls are TRBV9 and TRBJ1-6; TRBD1 agrees at 8 bases. The V segment lost 4 bases and the J segment 10 bases; nucleotides outside the gene matches: 7. The germline V gene has CDR1 SGDLS and CDR2 YYNGEE. CDR3 length: 14 amino acids. CDR3 DNA sequence: TGTGCCAGCAGCCTCGGACAGGGAGACTCACCCCTCCACTTT. Its translation is CASSLGQGDSPLHF.

By frequency in the sample, this clone is medium-sized. The chain recombines TRBV2 with TRBJ1-1; D gene unclear. The V end was cut by 7 bases, the J end by 4 bases, with 13 bases between. CDR1 is SNHLY and CDR2 is FYNNEI in the germline V gene. The CDR3 has 13 residues. The CDR3 nucleotides read TGTGCCAGCATCGGCCTAAAGATCACTGAAGCTTTCTTT. Translation: CASIGLKITEAFF.

This chain uses TRBV18 with TRBJ1-4, with D hard to call. The CDR3 has 14 residues. V lost 4 bases and J 5 bases, leaving 11 bases between the germline ends. The germline CDR1 and CDR2 sequences are KGHSH and LQKENI. CDR3 in DNA: TGTGCCAGCTCACTGGGCGCCCGAAATGAAAAACTGTTTTTT. Protein: CASSLGARNEKLFF. The complete variable domain, with remaining parts taken from reference TRBV18 and TRBJ1-4, reads NAGVMQNPRHLVRRRGQEARLRCSPMKGHSHVYWYRQLPEEGLKFMVYLQKENIIDESGMPKERFSAEFPKEGPSILRIQQVVRGDSAAYFCASSLGARNEKLFFGSGTQLSVL.

This clone appeared a few times. The chain is built from TRBV9 and TRBJ1-1; possible D gene TRBD1, 5 bases. The V end was cut by 0 bases, the J end by 1 base, with 7 bases between. Germline V CDR1 and CDR2: SGDLS, YYNGEE. The CDR3 runs 14 residues. CDR3 residues: CASSVGGTNTEAFF. DNA for the CDR3: TGTGCCAGCAGCGTAGGCGGGACGAACACTGAAGCTTTCTTT.

The V gene is TRBV19, the J gene TRBJ2-1, with 8 bases identical to TRBD2. The V segment lost 11 bases and the J segment 1 base; nucleotides outside the gene matches: 13. CDR3 size: 16 residues. Per germline, CDR1 LNHDA and CDR2 SQIVND (reference sequence). Written as DNA, the CDR3 is TGTGCCTCCTCCTCGCCAGCGGGGGCGTCCTACAATGAGCAGTTCTTC. Protein sequence: CASSSPAGASYNEQFF. The variable domain in full, completed from reference TRBV19 and TRBJ2-1, reads DGGITQSPKYLFRKEGQNVTLSCEQNLNHDAMYWYRQDPGQGLRLIYYSQIVNDFQKGDIAEGYSVSREKKESFPLTVTSAQKNPTAFYLCASSSPAGASYNEQFFGPGTRLTVL.

J is TRBJ2-5 and V is TRBV7-9, with 8 bases lining up with TRBD2. The CDR3 sequence is 15 residues long. Germline V gives CDR1 SEHNR, CDR2 FQNEAQ (reference sequence). Trimming removed 5 bases from V and 3 bases from J; junction bases left unmatched: 8. The CDR3 bases are TGTGCCAGCAGCCCCCGGGGTAGCGGGGAAGAGACCCAGTACTTC. Translating it yields CASSPRGSGEETQYF. The complete variable domain, with remaining parts taken from reference TRBV7-9 and TRBJ2-5, reads DTGVSQNPRHKITKRGQNVTFRCDPISEHNRLYWYRQTLGQGPEFLTYFQNEAQLEKSRLLSDRFSAERPKGSFSTLEIQRTEQGDSAMYLCASSPRGSGEETQYFGPGTRLLVL.

This chain joins TRBV11-3 and TRBJ2-7, with 7 bases fitting TRBD1. V lost 5 bases to trimming and J lost 2 bases; unmatched junction nucleotides: 3. This CDR3 has 13 residues. CDR1 is SGHNT, CDR2 YENEEA, per germline. The CDR3 bases are TGTGCCAGCAGCAGGGGACAGACCTACGAGCAGTACTTC. Translation: CASSRGQTYEQYF.

The chain employs TRBV10-3 and TRBJ1-2, with D possibly matching TRBD1 (6 bases). Per germline, CDR1 ENHRY and CDR2 SYGVKD. The CDR3 covers 14 residues. V was trimmed by 3 bases and J by 8 bases, leaving 16 bases between them. The CDR3 loop reads CAISDTGTRMGYTF. For the CDR3, the DNA is TGTGCCATCAGTGATACCGGGACAAGGATGGGCTACACCTTC.

This sequence joins TRBV28 and TRBJ2-3; D gene unclear. The CDR3 length is 13 residues. V gave up 3 bases and J gave up 1 base, with 5 bases separating them. The germline V gene has CDR1 MDHEN and CDR2 SYDVKM. CDR3 loop: CASSFYGTDTQYF. The CDR3, as DNA: TGTGCCAGCAGTTTTTACGGCACAGATACGCAGTATTTT. Full variable domain (outside the CDR3, taken from reference TRBV28 and TRBJ2-3): DVKVTQSSRYLVKRTGEKVFLECVQDMDHENMFWYRQDPGLGLRLIYFSYDVKMKEKGDIPEGYSVSREKKERFSLILESASTNQTSMYLCASSFYGTDTQYFGPGTRLTVL.

This sequence joins TRBV19 and TRBJ1-4; D is ambiguous. Trimming cost V 5 bases and J 0 bases, with 13 bases left between them. Looked up from germline, CDR1 is LNHDA and CDR2 is SQIVND (reference sequence). The CDR3 length is 16 residues. CDR3: CASSSPQRATNEKLFF. The CDR3 DNA is TGTGCCAGTAGTTCCCCGCAACGGGCAACTAATGAAAAACTGTTTTTT.

The chain carries TRBV9 and TRBJ1-4, with 9 bases identical to TRBD1. Germline V gene lookup returns CDR1 SGDLS and CDR2 YYNGEE. The CDR3 contains 15 residues. The V segment lost 0 bases and the J segment 6 bases; nucleotides outside the gene matches: 3. CDR3 protein: CASSVGTGADEKLFF. CDR3 sequence (DNA): TGTGCCAGCAGCGTAGGGACAGGGGCAGATGAAAAACTGTTTTTT.

V and J are TRBV7-2 and TRBJ1-2, with TRBD1 matching over 7 bases. CDR1 is SGHTA and CDR2 is FQGNSA in the germline V gene. Unmatched junction bases numbered 5, after V lost 2 bases and J lost 8 bases. This CDR3 has 13 residues. The CDR3 coding sequence is TGTGCCAGCAGCTTAACAGGGGATGGAGGCTACACCTTC. It yields the protein CASSLTGDGGYTF.

The chain has TRBV9 and TRBJ1-3; D remains unclear. CDR1 SGDLS and CDR2 YYNGEE come from the germline V gene. V was clipped by 0 bases and J by 2 bases, with 15 bases between them. This CDR3 is built from 17 residues. Here the CDR3 reads CASSVAGGGEAGNTIYF. The CDR3 DNA is TGTGCCAGCAGCGTAGCTGGTGGTGGGGAAGCTGGAAACACCATATATTTT.

This clone was observed a single time. The rearrangement joins TRBV21-1 to TRBJ1-4. TRBV21-1 is a listed pseudogene. CDR3 length: 15 amino acids. CDR3 sequence reads: CASRHSEPGNEKLFF. CDR3 nucleotides: TGTGCCAGCAGACACTCCGAGCCGGGGAATGAAAAACTGTTTTTT.

V gene TRBV5-8 combines with J gene TRBJ1-2; D is unclear. Trimming removed 3 bases at V and 9 bases at J, with 12 bases between. The CDR3 sequence is 12 residues long. Germline values: CDR1 SGHTS, CDR2 YDEGEE. The CDR3 sequence is CASSSRTVSYTF. CDR3 in DNA: TGTGCCAGCAGCTCCCGGACGGTGAGCTACACCTTC.

This chain links TRBV6-1 with TRBJ1-1, with D perhaps matching TRBD1 (5 bases). The CDR3 consists of 13 residues. With 6 bases removed from V and 4 bases from J, the gap between germline ends came to 12 bases. Germline CDR1 MNHNS, CDR2 SASEGT. CDR3 in DNA: TGTGCCAGCAGACATACTGGGGGCACTGAAGCTTTCTTT. Protein: CASRHTGGTEAFF.

Note on this clone: Other DNA sequences in the sample encode the same CDR3. V and J are TRBV7-9 and TRBJ1-6; D uncertain. The CDR3 runs to 14 residues. V lost 1 base to trimming and J lost 4 bases, with 5 bases between them. CDR1 is SEHNR, CDR2 FQNEAQ, per germline (reference sequence). CDR3 nucleotide sequence: TGTGCCAGCAGCTTAGAACAGTATAATTCACCCCTCCACTTT. Translated: CASSLEQYNSPLHF.

The chain's CDR3 is CAISSGGTDTQYF. CDR3 bases: TGTGCCATCAGTAGCGGGGGCACAGATACGCAGTATTTT. The chain joins TRBV10-3 to TRBJ2-3; 7 nucleotides match TRBD2. Looked up from germline, CDR1 is ENHRY and CDR2 is SYGVKD. This CDR3 contains 13 residues. Trimming cost V 5 bases and J 1 base; bases outside gene matches: 0.

V and J are TRBV11-2 and TRBJ1-5; no reliable D call. The CDR3 is 13 amino acids. V dropped 1 base and J dropped 6 bases, with 7 bases sitting between them. From germline, CDR1 is SGHAT and CDR2 FQNNGV. The CDR3 spells CASSLAVGQPQHF. CDR3 DNA: TGTGCCAGCAGCTTAGCGGTGGGTCAGCCCCAGCATTTT.

This chain connects TRBV19 to TRBJ2-1; 8 bases match TRBD2. The CDR3 has 16 residues. V trimming: 3 bases; J trimming: 6 bases; junction bases outside the gene matches: 10. Germline loops: CDR1 LNHDA, CDR2 SQIVND (reference sequence). The DNA for the CDR3 is TGTGCCAGTAGTATTGGGGCGGGGGGCCGTCCCAATGAGCAGTTCTTC. Protein: CASSIGAGGRPNEQFF.

The CDR3 bases are TGTGCCAGCAGTTTACCCCGCAGGGTGGACTATGGCTACACCTTC. It codes for CASSLPRRVDYGYTF. The chain employs TRBV28 and TRBJ1-2; weak D call: TRBD1 (5 bases). CDR1 and CDR2 (germline): MDHEN, SYDVKM. Trimming took 2 bases from V and 3 from J, leaving 13 bases between them. The CDR3 is 15 residues long.

The chain employs TRBV18 and TRBJ2-3; the D is unclear. Germline CDR1 and CDR2: KGHSH and LQKENI. Trimming removed 4 bases at V and 2 bases at J, with 16 bases between. The CDR3 sequence is 16 residues long. Here the CDR3 reads CASSRAAEAFTDTQYF. In DNA, the CDR3 is TGTGCCAGCTCACGGGCCGCAGAGGCCTTCACAGATACGCAGTATTTT.

This sequence joins TRBV9 and TRBJ1-1; TRBD1 matches 8 bases. Losses at the gene ends were 1 base for V and 4 bases for J; bases not matched to a gene: 3. The CDR3 extends over 14 amino acids. Germline V gene lookup returns CDR1 SGDLS and CDR2 YYNGEE. Written as DNA, the CDR3 is TGTGCCAGCAGCGTATGGACAGGGACCACTGAAGCTTTCTTT. Its protein product is CASSVWTGTTEAFF.

V gene TRBV19 combines with J gene TRBJ1-5; D perhaps matches TRBD1 (5 bases). The germline V and J ends were trimmed by 7 bases and 5 bases, with 12 bases remaining between them. This CDR3 is built from 13 residues. Germline V gene data show CDR1 as LNHDA and CDR2 as SQIVND (reference sequence). The CDR3 region has the DNA TGTGCCAGTAATGACAGACCTGATCAGCCCCAGCATTTT. The encoded protein is CASNDRPDQPQHF.

This clone occurred a few times. The V call is TRBV18, the J call TRBJ2-1, with TRBD2 matching 10 bases. V lost 2 bases and J lost 3; bases outside the gene matches: 4. Per the germline V gene, CDR1 is KGHSH and CDR2 is LQKENI. The CDR3 sequence is 16 residues long. DNA for the CDR3: TGTGCCAGCTCACCATGGCTAGCGGGGGACTACAATGAGCAGTTCTTC. Its translation is CASSPWLAGDYNEQFF.

The chain combines TRBV6-5 with TRBJ2-1; TRBD2 matches 14 bases. Unmatched junction bases numbered 5, after V lost 6 bases and J lost 7 bases. Germline CDR1 MNHEY, CDR2 SVGAGI. The CDR3 contains 15 residues. This CDR3 is CASSDGLAGGNEQFF. Written as DNA, the CDR3 is TGTGCCAGCAGCGACGGACTAGCGGGGGGTAATGAGCAGTTCTTC.

V usage is TRBV7-9 and J usage is TRBJ2-7; D gene unclear. The CDR3 consists of 14 residues. Germline loops: CDR1 SEHNR, CDR2 FQNEAQ (reference sequence). Deletions cut 1 base from V and 12 bases from J, with 19 bases between. In nucleotides, the CDR3 is TGTGCCAGCAGCTTAGGAGGTTTACATCCCTACCTGTACGTC. This encodes CASSLGGLHPYLYV.

CDR3 sequence reads: CASSSSTGKEGGYTF. The CDR3, as DNA: TGCGCCAGCAGCTCCTCGACAGGGAAGGAGGGGGGCTACACCTTC. The chain joins TRBV5-1 to TRBJ1-2, with 7 bases aligning to TRBD1. J lost 8 bases, V lost 3 bases, and 13 bases had no gene match. From germline, CDR1 is SGHRS and CDR2 YFSETQ. There are 15 residues in the CDR3.